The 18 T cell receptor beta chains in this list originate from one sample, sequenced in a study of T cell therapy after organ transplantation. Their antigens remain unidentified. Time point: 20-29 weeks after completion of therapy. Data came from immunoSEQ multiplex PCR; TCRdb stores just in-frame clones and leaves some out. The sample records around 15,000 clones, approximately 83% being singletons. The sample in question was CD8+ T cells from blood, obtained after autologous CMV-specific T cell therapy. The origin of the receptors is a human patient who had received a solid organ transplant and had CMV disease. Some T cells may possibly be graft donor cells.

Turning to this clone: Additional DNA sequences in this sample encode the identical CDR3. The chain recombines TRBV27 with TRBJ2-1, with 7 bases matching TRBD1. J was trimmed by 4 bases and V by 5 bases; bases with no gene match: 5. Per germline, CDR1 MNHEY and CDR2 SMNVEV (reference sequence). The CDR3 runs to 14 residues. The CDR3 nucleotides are TGTGCCAGCAGTCCCGGGACAGAATACAATGAGCAGTTCTTC. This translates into CASSPGTEYNEQFF.

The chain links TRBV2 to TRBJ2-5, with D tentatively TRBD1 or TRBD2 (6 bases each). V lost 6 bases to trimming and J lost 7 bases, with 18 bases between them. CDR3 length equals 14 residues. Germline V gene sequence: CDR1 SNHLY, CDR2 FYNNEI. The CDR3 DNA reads TGTGCCAGCAGCGGGGGTGAAGGGGGGAGGACCCAGTACTTC. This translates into CASSGGEGGRTQYF.

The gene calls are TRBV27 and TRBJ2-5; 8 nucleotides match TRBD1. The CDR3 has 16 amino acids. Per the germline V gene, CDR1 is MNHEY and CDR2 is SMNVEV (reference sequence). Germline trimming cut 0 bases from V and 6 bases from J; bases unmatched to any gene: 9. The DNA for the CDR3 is TGTGCCAGCAGTTTATCCCCCGGGACAGGATCGAAGACCCAGTACTTC. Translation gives CASSLSPGTGSKTQYF.

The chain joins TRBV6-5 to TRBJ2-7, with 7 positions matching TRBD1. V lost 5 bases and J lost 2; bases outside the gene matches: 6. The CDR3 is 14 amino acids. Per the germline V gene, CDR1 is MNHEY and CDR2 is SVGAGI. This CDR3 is CASSPGQATYEQYF. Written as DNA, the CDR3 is TGTGCCAGCAGTCCCGGACAGGCAACCTACGAGCAGTACTTC.

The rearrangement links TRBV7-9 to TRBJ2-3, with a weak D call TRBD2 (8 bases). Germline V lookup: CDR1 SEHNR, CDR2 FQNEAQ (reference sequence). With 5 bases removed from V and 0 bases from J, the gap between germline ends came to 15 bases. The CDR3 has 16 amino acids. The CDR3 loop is CASSKLAGQSTDTQYF. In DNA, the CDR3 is TGTGCCAGCAGCAAATTAGCGGGACAGAGCACAGATACGCAGTATTTT.

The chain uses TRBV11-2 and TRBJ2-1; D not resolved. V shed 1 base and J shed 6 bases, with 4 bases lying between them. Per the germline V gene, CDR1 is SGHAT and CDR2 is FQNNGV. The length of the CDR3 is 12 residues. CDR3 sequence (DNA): TGTGCCAGCAGCTTAGTTCCCAATGAGCAGTTCTTC. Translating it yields CASSLVPNEQFF.

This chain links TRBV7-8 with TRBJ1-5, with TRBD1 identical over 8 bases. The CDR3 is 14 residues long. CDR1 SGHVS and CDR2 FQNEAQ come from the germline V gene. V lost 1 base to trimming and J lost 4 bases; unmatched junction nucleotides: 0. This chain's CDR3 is CASSLGQGNQPQHF. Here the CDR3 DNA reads TGTGCCAGCAGCTTAGGACAGGGGAATCAGCCCCAGCATTTT.

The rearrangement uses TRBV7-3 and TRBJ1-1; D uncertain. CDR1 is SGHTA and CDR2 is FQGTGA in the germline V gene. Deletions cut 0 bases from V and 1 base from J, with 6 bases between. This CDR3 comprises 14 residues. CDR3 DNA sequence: TGTGCCAGCAGCTTAACTAGAAAGAACACTGAAGCTTTCTTT. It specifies CASSLTRKNTEAFF.

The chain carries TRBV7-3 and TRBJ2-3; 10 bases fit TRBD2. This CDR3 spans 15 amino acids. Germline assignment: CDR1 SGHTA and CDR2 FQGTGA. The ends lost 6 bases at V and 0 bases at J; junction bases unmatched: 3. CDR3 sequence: CASSRLAGSTDTQYF. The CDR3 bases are TGTGCCAGCAGTCGACTAGCGGGTAGCACAGATACGCAGTATTTT.

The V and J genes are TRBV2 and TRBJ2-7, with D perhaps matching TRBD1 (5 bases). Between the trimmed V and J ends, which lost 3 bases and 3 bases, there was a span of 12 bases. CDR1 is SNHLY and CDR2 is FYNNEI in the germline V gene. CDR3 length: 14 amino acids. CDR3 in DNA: TGTGCCAGCAGTGAGTTGGGGCAGAACTACGAGCAGTACTTC. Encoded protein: CASSELGQNYEQYF.

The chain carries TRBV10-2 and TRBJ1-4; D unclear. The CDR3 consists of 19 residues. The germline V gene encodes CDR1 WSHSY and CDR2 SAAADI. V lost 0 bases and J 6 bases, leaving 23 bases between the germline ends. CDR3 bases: TGCGCCAGCAGTGAGTCTGCGGCACCCCGACCCGAAAATGATGAAAAACTGTTTTTT. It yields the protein CASSESAAPRPENDEKLFF.

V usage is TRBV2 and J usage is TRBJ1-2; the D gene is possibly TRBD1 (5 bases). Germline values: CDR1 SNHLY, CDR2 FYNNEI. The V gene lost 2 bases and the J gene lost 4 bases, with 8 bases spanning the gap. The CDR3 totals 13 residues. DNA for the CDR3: TGTGCCAGCAGTGAACCCAGGGTCTATGGCTACACCTTC. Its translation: CASSEPRVYGYTF.

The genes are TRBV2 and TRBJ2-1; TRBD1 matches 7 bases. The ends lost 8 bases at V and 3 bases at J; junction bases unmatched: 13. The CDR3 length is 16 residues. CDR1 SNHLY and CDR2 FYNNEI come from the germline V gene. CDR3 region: CASRSPGTDLYNEQFF. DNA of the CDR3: TGTGCCAGCCGGTCGCCCGGGACAGACCTCTACAATGAGCAGTTCTTC.

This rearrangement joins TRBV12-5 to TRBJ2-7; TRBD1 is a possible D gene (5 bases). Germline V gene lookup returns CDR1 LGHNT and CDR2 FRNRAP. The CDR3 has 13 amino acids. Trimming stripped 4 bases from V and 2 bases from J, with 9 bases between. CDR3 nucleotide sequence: TGTGCTAGTGGTTGGGGCTCAACCTACGAGCAGTACTTC. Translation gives CASGWGSTYEQYF.

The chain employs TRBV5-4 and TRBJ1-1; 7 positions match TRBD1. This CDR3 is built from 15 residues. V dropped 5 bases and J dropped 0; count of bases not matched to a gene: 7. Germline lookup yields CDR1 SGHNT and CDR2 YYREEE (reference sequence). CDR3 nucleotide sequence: TGTGCCAGCAGTTATGGGACAGTCATGAACACTGAAGCTTTCTTT. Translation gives CASSYGTVMNTEAFF. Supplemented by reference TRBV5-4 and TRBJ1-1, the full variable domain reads ETGVTQSPTHLIKTRGQQVTLRCSSQSGHNTVSWYQQALGQGPQFIFQYYREEENGRGNFPPRFSGLQFPNYSSELNVNALELDDSALYLCASSYGTVMNTEAFFGQGTRLTVV.

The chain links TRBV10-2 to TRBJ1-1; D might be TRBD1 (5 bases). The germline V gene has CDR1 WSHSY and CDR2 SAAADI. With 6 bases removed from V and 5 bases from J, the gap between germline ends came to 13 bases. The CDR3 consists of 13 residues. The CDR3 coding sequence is TGCGCCAGCAGCCCGGGGGTACGTACTGAAGCTTTCTTT. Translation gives CASSPGVRTEAFF.

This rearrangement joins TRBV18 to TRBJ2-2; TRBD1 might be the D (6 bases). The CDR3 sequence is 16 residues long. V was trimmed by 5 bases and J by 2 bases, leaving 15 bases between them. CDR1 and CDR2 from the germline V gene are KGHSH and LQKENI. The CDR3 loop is CASSVRDTRNTGELFF. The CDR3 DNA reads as TGTGCCAGCTCAGTAAGGGACACAAGAAACACCGGGGAGCTGTTTTTT.

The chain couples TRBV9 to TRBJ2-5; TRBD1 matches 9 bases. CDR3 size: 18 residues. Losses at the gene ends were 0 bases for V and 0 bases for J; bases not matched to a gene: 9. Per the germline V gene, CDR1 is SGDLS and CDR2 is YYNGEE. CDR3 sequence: CASSVDRRGDRDQETQYF. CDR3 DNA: TGTGCCAGCAGCGTAGATAGACGGGGGGACAGGGACCAAGAGACCCAGTACTTC.